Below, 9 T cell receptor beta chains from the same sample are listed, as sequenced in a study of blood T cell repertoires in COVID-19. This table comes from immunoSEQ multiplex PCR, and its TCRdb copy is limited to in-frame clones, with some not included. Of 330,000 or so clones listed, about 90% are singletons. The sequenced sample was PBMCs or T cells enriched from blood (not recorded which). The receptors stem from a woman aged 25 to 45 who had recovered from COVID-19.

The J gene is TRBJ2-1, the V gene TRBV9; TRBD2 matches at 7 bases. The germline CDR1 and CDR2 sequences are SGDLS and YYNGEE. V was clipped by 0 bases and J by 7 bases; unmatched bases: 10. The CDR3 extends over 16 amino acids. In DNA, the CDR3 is TGTGCCAGCAGCGTAGCTACGGGGGGAGGGCAGAATGAGCAGTTCTTC. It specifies CASSVATGGGQNEQFF.

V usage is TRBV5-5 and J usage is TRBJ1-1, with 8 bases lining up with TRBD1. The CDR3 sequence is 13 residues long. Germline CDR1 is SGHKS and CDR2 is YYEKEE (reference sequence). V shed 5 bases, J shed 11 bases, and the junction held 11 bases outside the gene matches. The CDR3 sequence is CASRISGGLVAFF. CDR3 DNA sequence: TGTGCCAGCAGGATCTCAGGGGGCTTGGTGGCTTTCTTT.

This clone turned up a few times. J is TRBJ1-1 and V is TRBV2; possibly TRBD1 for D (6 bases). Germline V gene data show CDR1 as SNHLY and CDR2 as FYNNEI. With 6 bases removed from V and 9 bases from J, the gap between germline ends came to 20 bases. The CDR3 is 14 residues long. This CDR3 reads CASSVEKGVLKAFF. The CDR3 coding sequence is TGTGCCAGCAGCGTAGAAAAGGGGGTTTTAAAAGCTTTCTTT.

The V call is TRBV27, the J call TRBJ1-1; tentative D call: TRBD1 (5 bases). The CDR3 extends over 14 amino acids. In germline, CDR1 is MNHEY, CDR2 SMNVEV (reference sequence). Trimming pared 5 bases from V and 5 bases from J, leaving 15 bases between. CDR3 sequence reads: CASSPVGGVTEAFF. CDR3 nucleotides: TGTGCCAGCAGTCCCGTAGGAGGGGTAACTGAAGCTTTCTTT.

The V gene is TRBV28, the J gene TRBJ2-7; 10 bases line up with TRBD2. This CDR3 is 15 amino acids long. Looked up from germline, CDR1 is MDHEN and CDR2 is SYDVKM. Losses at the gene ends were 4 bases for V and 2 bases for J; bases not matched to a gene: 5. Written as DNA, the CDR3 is TGTGCCAGCAGTTCTACTAGCGGGATTACCTACGAGCAGTACTTC. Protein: CASSSTSGITYEQYF.

The CDR3 sequence: CASSRQQGNSPLHF. The CDR3 bases are TGTGCCAGCAGCCGCCAACAGGGGAACTCACCCCTCCACTTT. V is TRBV5-4 and J is TRBJ1-6; 7 bases agree with TRBD1. CDR1 is SGHNT and CDR2 is YYREEE in the germline V gene (reference sequence). The CDR3 runs to 14 residues. V lost 4 bases, J lost 10 bases, and 8 bases stayed unmatched.

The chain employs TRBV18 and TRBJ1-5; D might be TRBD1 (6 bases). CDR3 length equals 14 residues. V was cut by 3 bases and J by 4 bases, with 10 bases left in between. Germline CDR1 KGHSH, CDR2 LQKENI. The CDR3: CASSPEDRNQPQHF. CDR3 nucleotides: TGTGCCAGCTCACCCGAGGACAGAAATCAGCCCCAGCATTTT.

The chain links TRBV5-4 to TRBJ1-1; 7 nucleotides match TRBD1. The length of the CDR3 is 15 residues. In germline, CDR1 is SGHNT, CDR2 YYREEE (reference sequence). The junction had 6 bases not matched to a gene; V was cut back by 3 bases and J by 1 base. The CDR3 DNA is TGTGCCAGCAGCTCGCCCCAGGGGGGGAACACTGAAGCTTTCTTT. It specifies CASSSPQGGNTEAFF.

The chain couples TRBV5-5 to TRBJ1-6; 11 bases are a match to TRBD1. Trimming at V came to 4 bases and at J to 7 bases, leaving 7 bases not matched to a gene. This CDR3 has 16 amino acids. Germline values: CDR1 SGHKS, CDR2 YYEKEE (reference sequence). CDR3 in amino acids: CASSVKGQGGNSPLHF. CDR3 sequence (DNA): TGTGCCAGCAGCGTCAAGGGACAGGGGGGAAATTCACCCCTCCACTTT.